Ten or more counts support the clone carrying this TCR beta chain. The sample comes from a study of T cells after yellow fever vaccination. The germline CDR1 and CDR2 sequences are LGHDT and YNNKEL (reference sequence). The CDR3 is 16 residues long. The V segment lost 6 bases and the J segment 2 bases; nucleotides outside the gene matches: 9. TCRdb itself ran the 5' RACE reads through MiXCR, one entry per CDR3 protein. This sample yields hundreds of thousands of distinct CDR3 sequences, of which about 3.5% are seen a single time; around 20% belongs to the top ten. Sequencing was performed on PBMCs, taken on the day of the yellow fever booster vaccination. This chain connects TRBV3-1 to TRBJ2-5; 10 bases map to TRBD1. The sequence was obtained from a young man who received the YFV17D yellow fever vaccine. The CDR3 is CASRPGPGQGQETQYF. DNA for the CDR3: TGTGCCAGCAGGCCAGGACCGGGACAGGGGCAAGAGACCCAGTACTTC.